The subject of this entry is one T cell receptor (beta chain). This clone's antigen is unknown. Nothing much larger sits one base from this clone, and base qualities are not available. The CDR3 regions of human TCRbeta chains were analyzed by immunosequencing. The authors processed their data as follows. Repertoire TCRs were matched against a reference library of SARS-CoV-2-specific TCRs generated with the MIRA antigen-specificity platform. Breadth was defined as the fraction of unique TCRs that were SARS-CoV-2-associated. Depth was defined as the fraction of total T cells that were SARS-CoV-2-associated. Using the MIRA data, each spike-specific TCR was mapped to the spike region that the TCR reacts to and placed in a CD4 or CD8 class. Log10-transformed breadth and depth values were compared by one-way ANOVA with Sidak's multiple comparisons tests. TCRdb mirrors the immuneACCESS table, restricted to in-frame sequences. Some clones are absent from its copies; in checked studies, under half trace to an unresolved V gene, and the reason for the others is unknown. V, J and clone size derive from that table, while D and trimming were established from the DNA sequence. The sample yields around 100,000 clones; around nine tenths were counted once. The top ten clones comprise 20% of the sample.

The sample comes from a study of T cell responses to AZD1222 COVID-19 vaccine (dated by TCRdb to 2020 to 2022). Concerning the study at large: AZD1222 recipients whose second dose came at about 4 weeks and those whose second dose came at about 12 weeks were combined into one group, since spike-specific TCR depth and breadth did not differ between the two schedules. TCR sequencing covered approximately 230 trial participants: 207 given two doses of AZD1222 and approximately 26 given two doses of MenACWY control vaccine. Enrollment into the trials was organized by age into subgroups of 18-55, 56-69 and 70-plus years, and those subgroups contained about 160, 30 and 59 TCR-sequenced participants, respectively. Beyond this particular receptor, the publication reports: Epitopes outside the regions mutated in the B.1.351 and B.1.1.7 variants were reportedly recognized by nearly half of the unique spike-specific TCRs. After two AZD1222 doses, both the breadth and the depth of spike-specific TCRs were significantly higher than at day 0 and than in MenACWY recipients. Only a handful of AZD1222 recipients were SARS-CoV-2 seropositive at baseline, limiting conclusions about previously exposed vaccinees. Because no day 14 peak-response samples were available, repertoires were characterized only after the peak T cell response. Vaccine-associated CD4 TCRs spanned the whole spike protein, with dominant responses in regions 160-218 and 743-854. The 56-69-year group was small, and its depth increase did not reach significance, likely because of low power. Participants were mostly white British, with more females than males. The authors suggested clonal diversity may have been underestimated.

V loses 0 bases, J loses 2 bases, and the germline ends lie 13 bases apart. The CDR3 goes from the cysteine to the phenylalanine over 16 residues. The kept DNA is CDR3 alone, 48 bases in frame from the first base. The germline V gene gives CDR1 as LGHNA and CDR2 as YNFKEQ. According to the study, the label for this sample's time point signals: baseline before first vaccination. The vaccinee samples were drawn from two UK trials, COV001 and COV002, one of which was a single-blind randomized controlled phase 2/3 trial testing AZD1222 (ChAdOx1 nCoV-19) in healthy adults. Trial participant PBMC samples were collected at day 0 and day 28 after the second dose for TCRbeta chain sequencing.

The sample here was peripheral blood, taken on day 0 of AZD1222 vaccination. The rearrangement joined TRBV4-2 to TRBJ1-1; the D segment cannot be called with confidence. The receptor comes from an adult in good health. The DNA sequence is given as TGTGCCAGCAGCCAAGATCGGGCCTCGGGAAACACTGAAGCTTTCTTT. The translation is CASSQDRASGNTEAFF.